This is a list of T cell receptor beta chains from one sample in a study of cytomegalovirus exposure and HLA in healthy donors. Using immunoSEQ multiplex PCR, the repertoire was profiled, and TCRdb retains in-frame clones only, with some absent. The table records some 100,000 clones, roughly 80% of them present only once. The sample was PBMCs. The receptors stem from a woman aged 45 to 65 in good health and CMV-seropositive. CDR3s include the opening cysteine and the closing phenylalanine or tryptophan. Fields, in order: D gene, clone size, V gene, J gene, CDR3 protein, CDR3 DNA. D genes are given only for firm matches. Clone size is not always given. Where it is, it says once, few, many or a class for expanded clones.

-	-	TRBV29-1	TRBJ2-5	CSVEWQKETQYF	TGCAGCGTTGAATGGCAGAAAGAGACCCAGTACTTC
-	-	TRBV2	TRBJ2-3	CASRAWGLAAQYF	TGTGCCAGCAGAGCGTGGGGCCTTGCTGCGCAGTATTTT
-	-	TRBV6-6	TRBJ2-7	CASSPQFYEQYF	TGTGCCAGCAGTCCTCAGTTCTACGAGCAGTACTTC
TRBD1	-	TRBV7-2	TRBJ1-2	CASSLALPRTGGGYTF	TGTGCCAGCAGCTTAGCCCTCCCCAGGACAGGCGGGGGCTACACCTTC
-	-	TRBV7-6	TRBJ2-5	CASSPGQETQYF	TGTGCCAGCAGCCCAGGGCAAGAGACCCAGTACTTC
-	-	TRBV9	TRBJ2-5	CASSGQGTETQYF	TGTGCCAGCAGCGGGCAGGGGACGGAGACCCAGTACTTC
-	-	TRBV5-1	TRBJ2-5	CASSLAGSGETQYF	TGCGCCAGCAGCTTGGCCGGTAGTGGAGAGACCCAGTACTTC
-	-	TRBV12-5	TRBJ2-5	CASGLDGEETQYF	TGTGCTAGTGGTTTGGACGGAGAAGAGACCCAGTACTTC
TRBD2	-	TRBV18	TRBJ2-5	CASSRGTGKFQETQYF	TGTGCCAGCTCGCGGGGGACGGGCAAATTCCAAGAGACCCAGTACTTC
-	-	TRBV18	TRBJ2-5	CASSPPQGRETQYF	TGTGCCAGCTCACCACCCCAGGGGCGAGAGACCCAGTACTTC
TRBD2	-	TRBV9	TRBJ2-7	CASSVDTSGRYEQYF	TGTGCCAGCAGCGTAGATACTAGCGGGAGGTACGAGCAGTACTTC
TRBD1	-	TRBV27	TRBJ1-6	CASSPLSTGGLLGSYNSPLHF	TGTGCCAGCAGTCCCCTCTCCACAGGGGGCCTCCTTGGGTCCTATAATTCACCCCTCCACTTT
-	-	TRBV5-4	TRBJ1-2	CASSFPYRVGYTF	TGTGCCAGCAGCTTCCCATACAGGGTTGGCTACACCTTC
-	-	TRBV19	TRBJ1-3	CASKFGRSSGNTIYF	TGTGCCAGTAAGTTTGGGAGGAGCTCTGGAAACACCATATATTTT
-	-	TRBV19	TRBJ2-2	CASRGTWGTGELFF	TGTGCCAGTAGGGGGACATGGGGTACCGGGGAGCTGTTTTTT
TRBD2	-	TRBV4-3	TRBJ2-7	CASSPRAGELSYEQYF	TGCGCCAGCAGCCCTCGCGCGGGGGAACTTTCCTACGAGCAGTACTTC
TRBD1	-	TRBV5-4	TRBJ2-1	CASRGSDRASNEQFF	TGTGCCAGCAGGGGCTCAGACAGGGCTTCGAATGAGCAGTTCTTC
-	few	TRBV7-9	TRBJ1-6	CASSLGSTFDSPLHF	TGTGCCAGCAGCTTAGGTAGCACGTTCGATTCACCCCTCCACTTT
-	-	TRBV5-1	TRBJ1-6	CASSFSGDSPLHF	TGCGCCAGCAGCTTTTCCGGAGATTCACCCCTCCACTTT
-	-	TRBV2	TRBJ1-5	CASGYYSNQPQHF	TGTGCCAGCGGCTACTATAGCAATCAGCCCCAGCATTTT
TRBD1	-	TRBV19	TRBJ2-7	CASSPLGRGSYEQYF	TGTGCCAGTAGTCCCCTGGGCAGGGGGTCCTACGAGCAGTACTTC
-	-	TRBV11-2	TRBJ1-5	CASSSYSNQPQHF	TGTGCCAGCAGCTCGTATAGCAATCAGCCCCAGCATTTT
-	-	TRBV7-2	TRBJ2-7	CASSSQPTGYSYEQYF	TGTGCCAGCAGCTCCCAACCCACAGGGTACTCCTACGAGCAGTACTTC
TRBD1	-	TRBV2	TRBJ2-7	CASSFPGTGGQYF	TGTGCCAGCAGTTTCCCGGGGACAGGGGGTCAGTACTTC
-	-	TRBV2	TRBJ1-4	CASSEARGNEKLFF	TGTGCCAGCAGTGAGGCCAGGGGCAATGAAAAACTGTTTTTT
-	few	TRBV7-9	TRBJ1-3	CASSPRTYSGNTIYF	TGTGCCAGCAGCCCCAGGACATACTCTGGAAACACCATATATTTT
TRBD1	-	TRBV4-3	TRBJ2-3	CASSPGQGPDTQYF	TGCGCCAGCAGCCCGGGACAGGGCCCAGATACGCAGTATTTT
TRBD1	-	TRBV7-9	TRBJ2-5	CASSTLPGTGGQETQYF	TGTGCCAGCAGCACCTTACCCGGGACAGGGGGACAAGAGACCCAGTACTTC
-	-	TRBV6-5	TRBJ2-3	CASRWNPGSTDTQYF	TGTGCCAGCAGGTGGAACCCAGGTAGCACAGATACGCAGTATTTT
-	-	TRBV7-9	TRBJ2-4	CASSFSPQGAKNIQYF	TGTGCCAGCAGCTTCAGTCCGCAGGGGGCCAAAAACATTCAGTACTTC
TRBD1	once	TRBV7-9	TRBJ2-7	CASSSPGQGSYEQYF	TGTGCCAGCAGCTCTCCGGGACAGGGAAGCTACGAGCAGTACTTC
-	-	TRBV6-1	TRBJ2-2	CATSPGLNTGELFF	TGTGCCACCTCCCCGGGTCTGAACACCGGGGAGCTGTTTTTT
-	-	TRBV5-1	TRBJ1-2	CASSLESGSGYTF	TGCGCCAGCAGCTTGGAGTCCGGGTCCGGCTACACCTTC